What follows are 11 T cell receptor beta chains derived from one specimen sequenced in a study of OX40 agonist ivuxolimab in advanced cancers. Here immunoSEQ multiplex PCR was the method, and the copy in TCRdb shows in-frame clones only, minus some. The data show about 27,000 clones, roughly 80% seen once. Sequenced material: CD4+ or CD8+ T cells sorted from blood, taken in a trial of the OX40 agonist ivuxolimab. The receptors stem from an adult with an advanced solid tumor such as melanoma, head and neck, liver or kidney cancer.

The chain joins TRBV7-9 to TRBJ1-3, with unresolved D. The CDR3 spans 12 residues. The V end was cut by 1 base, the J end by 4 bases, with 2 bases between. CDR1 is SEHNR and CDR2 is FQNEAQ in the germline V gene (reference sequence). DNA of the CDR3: TGTGCCAGCAGCTTAGGGGGAAACACCATATATTTT. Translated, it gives CASSLGGNTIYF.

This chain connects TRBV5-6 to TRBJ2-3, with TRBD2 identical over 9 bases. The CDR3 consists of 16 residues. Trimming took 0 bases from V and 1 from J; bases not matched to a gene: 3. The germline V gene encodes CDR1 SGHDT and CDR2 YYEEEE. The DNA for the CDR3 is TGTGCCAGCAGCTTGGGGACTAGCGAGGGCACAGATACGCAGTATTTT. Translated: CASSLGTSEGTDTQYF.

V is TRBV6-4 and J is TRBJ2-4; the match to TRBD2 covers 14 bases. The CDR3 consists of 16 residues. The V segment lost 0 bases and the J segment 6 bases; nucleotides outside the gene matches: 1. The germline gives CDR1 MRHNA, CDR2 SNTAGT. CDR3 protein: CASSDSTSGGANIQYF. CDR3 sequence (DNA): TGTGCCAGCAGTGACTCGACTAGCGGGGGGGCAAACATTCAGTACTTC.

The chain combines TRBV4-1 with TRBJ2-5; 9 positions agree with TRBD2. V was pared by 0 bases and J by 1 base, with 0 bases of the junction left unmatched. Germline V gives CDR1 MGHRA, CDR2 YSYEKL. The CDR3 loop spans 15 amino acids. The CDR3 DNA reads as TGCGCCAGCAGCCAAGAGCGGGGGGGCCAAGAGACCCAGTACTTC. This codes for CASSQERGGQETQYF.

The CDR3 protein is CASSLLREGTGELFF. DNA for the CDR3: TGTGCCAGCAGCTTGTTGCGGGAAGGCACCGGGGAGCTGTTTTTT. The rearrangement joins TRBV5-6 to TRBJ2-2; D possibly corresponds to TRBD2 (6 bases). The germline V and J ends were trimmed by 1 base and 4 bases, with 11 bases remaining between them. The CDR3 covers 15 residues. CDR1 SGHDT and CDR2 YYEEEE come from the germline V gene. The complete variable domain, with remaining parts taken from reference TRBV5-6 and TRBJ2-2, reads DAGVTQSPTHLIKTRGQQVTLRCSPKSGHDTVSWYQQALGQGPQFIFQYYEEEERQRGNFPDRFSGHQFPNYSSELNVNALLLGDSALYLCASSLLREGTGELFFGEGSRLTVL.

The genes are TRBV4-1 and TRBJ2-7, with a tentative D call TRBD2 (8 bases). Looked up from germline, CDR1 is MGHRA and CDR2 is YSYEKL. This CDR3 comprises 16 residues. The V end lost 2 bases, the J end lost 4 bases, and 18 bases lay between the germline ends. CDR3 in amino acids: CASSQISGEGAYEQYF. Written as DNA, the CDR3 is TGCGCCAGCAGCCAAATTAGCGGGGAGGGGGCTTACGAGCAGTACTTC.

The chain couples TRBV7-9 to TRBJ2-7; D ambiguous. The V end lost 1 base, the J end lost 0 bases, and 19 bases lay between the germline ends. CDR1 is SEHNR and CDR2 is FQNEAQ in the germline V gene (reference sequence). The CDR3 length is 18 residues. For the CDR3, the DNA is TGTGCCAGCAGCTTAGTTGAGGTTGTTAGTCTAGGCTCCTACGAGCAGTACTTC. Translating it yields CASSLVEVVSLGSYEQYF.

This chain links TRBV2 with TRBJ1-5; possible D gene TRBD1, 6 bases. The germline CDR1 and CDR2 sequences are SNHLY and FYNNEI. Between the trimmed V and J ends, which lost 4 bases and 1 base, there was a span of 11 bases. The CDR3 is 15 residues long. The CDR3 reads CASSADDRSNQPQHF. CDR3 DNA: TGTGCCAGCAGTGCGGACGACAGGAGCAATCAGCCCCAGCATTTT.

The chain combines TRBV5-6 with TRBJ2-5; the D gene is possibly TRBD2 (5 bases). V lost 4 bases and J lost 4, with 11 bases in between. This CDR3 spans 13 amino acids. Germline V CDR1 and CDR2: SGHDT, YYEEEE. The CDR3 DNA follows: TGTGCCAGCAGCGAACTAGTCCCAGAGACCCAGTACTTC. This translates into CASSELVPETQYF.

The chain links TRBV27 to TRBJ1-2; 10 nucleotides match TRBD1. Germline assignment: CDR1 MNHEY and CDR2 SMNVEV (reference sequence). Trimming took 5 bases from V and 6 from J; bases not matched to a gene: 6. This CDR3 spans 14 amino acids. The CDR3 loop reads CASSMGQGRDGYTF. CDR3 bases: TGTGCCAGCAGTATGGGACAGGGGCGGGATGGCTACACCTTC.

The CDR3 loop is CASSEPRSSPGLAVYEQYF. The CDR3 DNA follows: TGTGCCAGCAGCGAACCGCGATCGTCCCCGGGACTAGCAGTCTACGAGCAGTACTTC. The chain uses TRBV7-6 and TRBJ2-7, with TRBD2 identical over 9 bases. The CDR3 sequence is 19 residues long. The germline CDR1 and CDR2 sequences are SGHVS and FNYEAQ. The V gene end was trimmed by 5 bases and the J gene end by 3 bases; junction bases not matched to a gene: 20.